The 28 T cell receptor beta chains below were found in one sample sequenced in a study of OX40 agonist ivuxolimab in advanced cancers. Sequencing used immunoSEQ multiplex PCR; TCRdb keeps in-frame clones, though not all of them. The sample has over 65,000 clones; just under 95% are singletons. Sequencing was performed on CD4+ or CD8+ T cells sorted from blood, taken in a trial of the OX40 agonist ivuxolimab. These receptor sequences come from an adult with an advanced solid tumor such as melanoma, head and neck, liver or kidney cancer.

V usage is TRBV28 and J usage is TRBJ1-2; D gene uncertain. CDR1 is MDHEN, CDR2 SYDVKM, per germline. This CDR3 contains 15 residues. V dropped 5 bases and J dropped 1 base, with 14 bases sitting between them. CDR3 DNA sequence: TGTGCCAGCAGTCCCAGCGCGGGGTATAACTATGGCTACACCTTC. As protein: CASSPSAGYNYGYTF.

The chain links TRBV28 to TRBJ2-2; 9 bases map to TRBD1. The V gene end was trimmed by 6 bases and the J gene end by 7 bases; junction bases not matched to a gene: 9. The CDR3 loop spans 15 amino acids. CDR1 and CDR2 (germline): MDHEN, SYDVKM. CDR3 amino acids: CASRTPGQGYGELFF. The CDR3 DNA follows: TGTGCCAGCAGGACCCCGGGACAGGGTTACGGGGAGCTGTTTTTT.

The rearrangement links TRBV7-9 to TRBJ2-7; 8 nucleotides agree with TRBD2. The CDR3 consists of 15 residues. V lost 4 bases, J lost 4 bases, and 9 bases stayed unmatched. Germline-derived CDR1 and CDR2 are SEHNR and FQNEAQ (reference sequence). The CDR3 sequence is CASSSRAGEQYEQYF. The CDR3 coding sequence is TGTGCCAGCAGCTCCAGAGCGGGAGAGCAATACGAGCAGTACTTC.

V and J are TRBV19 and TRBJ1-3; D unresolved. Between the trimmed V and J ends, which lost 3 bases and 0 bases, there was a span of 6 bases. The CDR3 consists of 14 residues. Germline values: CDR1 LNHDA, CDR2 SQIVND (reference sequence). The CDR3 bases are TGTGCCAGTAGTATCCTCTTCTCTGGAAACACCATATATTTT. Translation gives CASSILFSGNTIYF. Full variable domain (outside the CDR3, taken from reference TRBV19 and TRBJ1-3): DGGITQSPKYLFRKEGQNVTLSCEQNLNHDAMYWYRQDPGQGLRLIYYSQIVNDFQKGDIAEGYSVSREKKESFPLTVTSAQKNPTAFYLCASSILFSGNTIYFGEGSWLTVV.

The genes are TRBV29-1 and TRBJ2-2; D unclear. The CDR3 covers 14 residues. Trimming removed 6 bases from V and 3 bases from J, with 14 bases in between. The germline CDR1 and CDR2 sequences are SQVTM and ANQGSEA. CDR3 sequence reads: CSVMMGSDTGELFF. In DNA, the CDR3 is TGCAGCGTAATGATGGGCTCGGACACCGGGGAGCTGTTTTTT.

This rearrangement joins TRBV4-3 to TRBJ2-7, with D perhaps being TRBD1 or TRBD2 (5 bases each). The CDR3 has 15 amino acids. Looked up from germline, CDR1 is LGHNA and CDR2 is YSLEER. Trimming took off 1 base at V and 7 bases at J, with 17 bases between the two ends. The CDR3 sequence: CASSQVLGTGQEQYF. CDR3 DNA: TGCGCCAGCAGCCAAGTTTTGGGTACGGGGCAGGAGCAGTACTTC.

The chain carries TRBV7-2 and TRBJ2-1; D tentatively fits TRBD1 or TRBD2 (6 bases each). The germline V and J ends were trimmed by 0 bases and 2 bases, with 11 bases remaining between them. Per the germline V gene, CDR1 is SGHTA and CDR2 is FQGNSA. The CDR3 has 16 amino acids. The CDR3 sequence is CASSLAWGATYNEQFF. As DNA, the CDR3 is TGTGCCAGCAGCTTAGCCTGGGGGGCGACCTACAATGAGCAGTTCTTC.

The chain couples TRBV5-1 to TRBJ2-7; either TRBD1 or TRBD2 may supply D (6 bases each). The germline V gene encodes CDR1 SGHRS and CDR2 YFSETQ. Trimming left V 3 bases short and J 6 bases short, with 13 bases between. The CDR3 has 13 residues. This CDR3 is CASSSTEGGEQYF. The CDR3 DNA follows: TGCGCCAGCAGCTCCACGGAGGGGGGCGAGCAGTACTTC.

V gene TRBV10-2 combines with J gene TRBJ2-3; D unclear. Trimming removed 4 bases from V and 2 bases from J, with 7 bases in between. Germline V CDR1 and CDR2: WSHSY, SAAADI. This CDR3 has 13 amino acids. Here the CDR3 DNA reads TGCGCCAGCAGTGCTACAACCACAGATACGCAGTATTTT. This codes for CASSATTTDTQYF.

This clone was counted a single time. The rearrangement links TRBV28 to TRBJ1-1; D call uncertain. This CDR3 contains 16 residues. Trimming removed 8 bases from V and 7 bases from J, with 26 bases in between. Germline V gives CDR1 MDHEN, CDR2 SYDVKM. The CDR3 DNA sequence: TGTGCCAGCCGATTTGGGGTAGCAGACAAGTGGGTTGAAGCTTTCTTT. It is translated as CASRFGVADKWVEAFF.

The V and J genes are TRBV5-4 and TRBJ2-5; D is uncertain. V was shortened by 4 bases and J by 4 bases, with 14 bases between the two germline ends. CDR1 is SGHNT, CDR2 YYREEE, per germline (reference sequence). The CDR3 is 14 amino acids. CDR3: CASSAGSERETQYF. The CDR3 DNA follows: TGTGCCAGCAGCGCTGGGTCGGAGCGAGAGACCCAGTACTTC.

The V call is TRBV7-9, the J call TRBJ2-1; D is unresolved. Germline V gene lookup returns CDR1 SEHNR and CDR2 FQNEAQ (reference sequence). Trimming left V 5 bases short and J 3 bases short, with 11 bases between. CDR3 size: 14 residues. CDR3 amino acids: CASSPTDGYNEQFF. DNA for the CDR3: TGTGCCAGCAGCCCCACGGACGGCTACAATGAGCAGTTCTTC.

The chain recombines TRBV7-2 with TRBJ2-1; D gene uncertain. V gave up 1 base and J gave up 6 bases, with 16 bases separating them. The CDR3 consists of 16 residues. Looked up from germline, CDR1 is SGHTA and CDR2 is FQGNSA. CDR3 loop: CASSLGGAGFSNEQFF. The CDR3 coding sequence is TGTGCCAGCAGCTTAGGTGGAGCCGGATTTTCCAATGAGCAGTTCTTC.

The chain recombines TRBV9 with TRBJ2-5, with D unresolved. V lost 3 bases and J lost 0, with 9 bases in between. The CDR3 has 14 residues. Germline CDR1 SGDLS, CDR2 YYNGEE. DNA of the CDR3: TGTGCCAGCAGCGCCGCAGGTAACCAAGAGACCCAGTACTTC. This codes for CASSAAGNQETQYF.

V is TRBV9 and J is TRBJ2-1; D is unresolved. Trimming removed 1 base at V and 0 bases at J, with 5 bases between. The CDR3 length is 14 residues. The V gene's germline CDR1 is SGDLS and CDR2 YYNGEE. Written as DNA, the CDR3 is TGTGCCAGCAGCGTACGAAGCTCCTACAATGAGCAGTTCTTC. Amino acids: CASSVRSSYNEQFF.

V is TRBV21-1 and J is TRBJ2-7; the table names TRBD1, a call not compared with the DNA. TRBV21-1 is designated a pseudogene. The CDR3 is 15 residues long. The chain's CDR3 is CASSKPGQGVYEQYF. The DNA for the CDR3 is TGTGCCAGCAGCAAACCCGGACAGGGTGTCTACGAGCAGTACTTC.

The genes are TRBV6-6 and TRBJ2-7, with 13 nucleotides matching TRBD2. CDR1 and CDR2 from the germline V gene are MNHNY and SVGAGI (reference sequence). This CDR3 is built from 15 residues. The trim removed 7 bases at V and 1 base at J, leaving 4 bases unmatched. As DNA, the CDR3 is TGTGCCAGCACCCCGACTAGCGGGAGGTCCTACGAGCAGTACTTC. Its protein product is CASTPTSGRSYEQYF.

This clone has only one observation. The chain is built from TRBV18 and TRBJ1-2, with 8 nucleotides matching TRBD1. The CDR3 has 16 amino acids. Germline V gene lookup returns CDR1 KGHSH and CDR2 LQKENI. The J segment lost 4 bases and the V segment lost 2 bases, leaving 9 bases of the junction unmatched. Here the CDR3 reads CASSPGGTGGGYGYTF. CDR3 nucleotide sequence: TGTGCCAGCTCACCAGGAGGCACAGGGGGGGGCTATGGCTACACCTTC.

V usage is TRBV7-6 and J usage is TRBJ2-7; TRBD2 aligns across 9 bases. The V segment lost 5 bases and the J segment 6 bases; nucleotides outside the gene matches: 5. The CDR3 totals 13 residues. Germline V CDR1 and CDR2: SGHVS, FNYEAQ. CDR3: CASSQGLASEQYF. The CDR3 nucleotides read TGTGCCAGCAGCCAGGGACTAGCCAGCGAGCAGTACTTC.

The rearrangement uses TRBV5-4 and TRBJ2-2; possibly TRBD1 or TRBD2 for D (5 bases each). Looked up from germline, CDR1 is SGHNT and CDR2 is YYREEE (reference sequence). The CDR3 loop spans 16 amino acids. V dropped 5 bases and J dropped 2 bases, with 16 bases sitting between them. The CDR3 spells CASSDARGVNTGELFF. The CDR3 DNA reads TGTGCCAGCAGTGACGCGAGGGGAGTAAACACCGGGGAGCTGTTTTTT.

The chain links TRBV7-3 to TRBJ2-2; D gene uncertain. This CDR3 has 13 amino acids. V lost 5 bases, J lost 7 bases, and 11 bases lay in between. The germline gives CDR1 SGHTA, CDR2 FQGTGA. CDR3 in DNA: TGTGCCAGCAGCCTCCCGTCCGTCGGGGAGCTGTTTTTT. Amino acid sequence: CASSLPSVGELFF.

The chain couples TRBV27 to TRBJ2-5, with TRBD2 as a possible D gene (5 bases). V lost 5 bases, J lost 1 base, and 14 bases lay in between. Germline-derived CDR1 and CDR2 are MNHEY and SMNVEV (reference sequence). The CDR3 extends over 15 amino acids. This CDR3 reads CASSRRRAVQETQYF. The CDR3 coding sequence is TGTGCCAGCAGTCGACGGCGGGCGGTCCAAGAGACCCAGTACTTC.

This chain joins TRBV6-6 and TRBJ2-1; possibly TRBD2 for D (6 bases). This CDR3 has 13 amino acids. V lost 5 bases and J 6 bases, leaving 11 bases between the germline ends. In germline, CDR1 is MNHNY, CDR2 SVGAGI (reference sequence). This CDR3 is CASSPPGVNEQFF. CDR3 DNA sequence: TGTGCCAGCAGTCCCCCGGGGGTCAATGAGCAGTTCTTC.

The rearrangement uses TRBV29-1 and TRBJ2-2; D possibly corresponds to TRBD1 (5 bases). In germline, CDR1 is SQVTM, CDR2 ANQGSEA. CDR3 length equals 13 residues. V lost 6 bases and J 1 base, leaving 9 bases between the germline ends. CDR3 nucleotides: TGCAGCGTCGTAACAGGGAACACCGGGGAGCTGTTTTTT. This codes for CSVVTGNTGELFF.

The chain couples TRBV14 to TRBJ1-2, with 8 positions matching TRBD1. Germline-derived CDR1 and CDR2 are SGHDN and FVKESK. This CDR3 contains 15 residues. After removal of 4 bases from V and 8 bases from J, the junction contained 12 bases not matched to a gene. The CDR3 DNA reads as TGTGCCAGCAGCCCTCGGACAGGGAGCGGGCTCGGCTACACCTTC. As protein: CASSPRTGSGLGYTF.

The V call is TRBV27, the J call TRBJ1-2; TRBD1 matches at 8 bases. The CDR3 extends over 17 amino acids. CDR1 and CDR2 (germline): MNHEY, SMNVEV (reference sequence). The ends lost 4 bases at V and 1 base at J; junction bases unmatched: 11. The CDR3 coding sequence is TGTGCCAGCAGTTCTGGACAGGGTAGGAGTCGTAACTATGGCTACACCTTC. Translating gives CASSSGQGRSRNYGYTF.

The CDR3 nucleotides read TGTGCCAGCAGCTTAGGAGGGGGCTCTGGAAACACCATATATTTT. Its translation is CASSLGGGSGNTIYF. The rearrangement links TRBV7-2 to TRBJ1-3, with D possibly matching TRBD1 (6 bases). The CDR3 loop spans 15 amino acids. The V gene lost 1 base and the J gene lost 0 bases, with 7 bases spanning the gap. CDR1 SGHTA and CDR2 FQGNSA come from the germline V gene.

CDR3 sequence (DNA): TGTGCCAGCAGCTTATATGAGGTAGCCAAAAACATTCAGTACTTC. It translates to CASSLYEVAKNIQYF. This chain connects TRBV7-9 to TRBJ2-4, with D hard to call. Per the germline V gene, CDR1 is SEHNR and CDR2 is FQNEAQ (reference sequence). CDR3 length: 15 amino acids. V dropped 2 bases and J dropped 0 bases, with 8 bases sitting between them.